The entry below describes one TCR beta chain. The sample comes from a study of cytomegalovirus exposure and HLA in healthy donors. With 60 Vbeta and 13 Jbeta primers, the PCR was carried out. Here immunoSEQ multiplex PCR was the method, and the copy in TCRdb shows in-frame clones only, minus some. The table has approximately 220,000 clones, 82% seen once. This CDR3 has 15 residues. V lost 4 bases and J 7 bases, leaving 17 bases between the germline ends. The germline gives CDR1 SGHDT, CDR2 YYEEEE. The chain is built from TRBV5-6 and TRBJ1-4, with D perhaps matching TRBD1 (5 bases). This TCR came from a man in his forties in good health and CMV-seropositive. Sequenced: PBMCs. This CDR3 reads CASSASGIVVEKLFF. The CDR3 DNA is TGTGCCAGCAGCGCCTCAGGGATCGTCGTTGAAAAACTGTTTTTT. Combining the CDR3 with reference TRBV5-6 and TRBJ1-4 gives the whole variable domain DAGVTQSPTHLIKTRGQQVTLRCSPKSGHDTVSWYQQALGQGPQFIFQYYEEEERQRGNFPDRFSGHQFPNYSSELNVNALLLGDSALYLCASSASGIVVEKLFFGSGTQLSVL.